This T cell receptor beta chain was captured in a study of PD-1 blockade in mismatch repair-deficient tumors. Study results and caveats: All three positive peptides came from frameshift mutations, yielding about 150 blood TCRs.

Assay: immunoSEQ multiplex PCR; the TCRdb copy retains only in-frame clones and omits some. The table records more than 13,000 clones, about nine tenths of them present only once. As to this clone: What it recognizes is unknown.

Stated time point: identical roughly eleven-day culture without peptide (control). All patients were mismatch repair deficient, assessed by either PCR or immunohistochemistry. TCRs were sequenced from a few patients responding to pembrolizumab. Each of about seven ELISpot-reactive candidate peptides was used for roughly 11-day stimulation. Trimming shortened V by 5 bases and J by 0 bases, and 20 bases separated the two germline ends. Germline V gives CDR1 SGHVS, CDR2 FNYEAQ. The CDR3 length is 17 residues. The chain couples TRBV7-6 to TRBJ2-7, with D possibly being TRBD1 (5 bases). The sequence was collected from an adult with mismatch repair-deficient cancer. This specimen consisted of cells cultured in vitro, obtained from a patient treated with pembrolizumab. CDR3 in DNA: TGTGCCAGCAGCCCTACTGAATTACAGGTGTACTCCTACGAGCAGTACTTC. It translates to CASSPTELQVYSYEQYF.